These T cell receptor beta chains were read from a single sample in a study of cytomegalovirus exposure and HLA in healthy donors. TCRdb's table, derived via immunoSEQ multiplex PCR, lists solely in-frame clones and lacks some. The sample consists of about 130,000 clones, 6.5% to 9.5% of them appearing once. Specimen: PBMCs. The receptors stem from a man aged 40-49 years in good health and CMV-seronegative. Both conserved end residues are part of each CDR3. Fields, in order: J gene, V gene, clone size, D gene, CDR3 protein, CDR3 DNA. A D gene is named only where the DNA matches it firmly. Only some rows state a clone size, as once, few, many or a class for expanded clones.

TRBJ1-5 TRBV19 - TRBD1 CASSSPPGTGVNQPQHF TGTGCCAGTAGTTCCCCCCCCGGGACAGGCGTGAATCAGCCCCAGCATTTT
TRBJ2-7 TRBV19 - TRBD1 CASSTDRAYEQYF TGTGCCAGTAGTACGGACAGGGCCTACGAGCAGTACTTC
TRBJ2-5 TRBV6-6 few - CASSYPLQETQYF TGTGCCAGCAGTTACCCCCTTCAGGAGACCCAGTACTTC
TRBJ2-2 TRBV25-1 - TRBD1 CASMGQGDTGELFF TGTGCCAGCATGGGGCAGGGGGACACCGGGGAGCTGTTTTTT
TRBJ2-2 TRBV19 - - CASSIHRDRNTGELFF TGTGCCAGTAGTATACACAGGGATCGGAACACCGGGGAGCTGTTTTTT
TRBJ1-2 TRBV7-9 few TRBD1 CASSLVSGGDYGYTF TGTGCCAGCAGCTTAGTTTCAGGGGGCGACTATGGCTACACCTTC
TRBJ2-2 TRBV29-1 few - CSVGRTRGTGELFF TGCAGCGTTGGAAGGACTAGGGGGACCGGGGAGCTGTTTTTT
TRBJ2-5 TRBV6-6 few - CASNRLQGETQYF TGTGCCAGCAATAGGCTCCAGGGGGAGACCCAGTACTTC
TRBJ1-6 TRBV7-6 few TRBD1 CASSPLETDRADSPLHF TGTGCCAGCAGCCCGCTGGAAACGGACAGGGCTGATTCACCCCTCCACTTT
TRBJ2-4 TRBV6-1 few - CASSREPKNIQYF TGTGCCAGCTCCCGAGAGCCCAAAAACATTCAGTACTTC
TRBJ1-1 TRBV10-2 few TRBD1 CASQGVNTEAFF TGCGCCAGCCAGGGGGTGAACACTGAAGCTTTCTTT
TRBJ1-2 TRBV6-5 few - CASSPTWGRQGYTF TGTGCCAGCAGTCCCACGTGGGGGCGCCAAGGCTACACCTTC
TRBJ2-5 TRBV6-1 few TRBD2 CASSALAGGPETQYF TGTGCCAGCAGTGCCCTAGCGGGGGGGCCAGAGACCCAGTACTTC
TRBJ1-1 TRBV6-5 - TRBD1 CASSYYTGTGDTEAFF TGTGCCAGCAGTTACTACACCGGGACAGGTGATACTGAAGCTTTCTTT
TRBJ1-5 TRBV4-1 few - CASSQVVGQPQHF TGCGCCAGCAGCCAAGTGGTCGGTCAGCCCCAGCATTTT
TRBJ1-5 TRBV19 many - CASTPAGDFNQPQHF TGTGCCAGTACCCCAGCAGGGGATTTCAATCAGCCCCAGCATTTT
TRBJ1-3 TRBV5-6 few TRBD1 CASSRDSSRNF TGTGCCAGCAGCAGGGACAGCTCCCGGAATTTT
TRBJ2-4 TRBV28 few TRBD2 CASSPERLADIQYF TGTGCCAGCAGCCCCGAAAGACTAGCGGACATTCAGTACTTC
TRBJ2-3 TRBV7-2 few - CASSANSQAGAHTQYF TGTGCCAGCAGCGCGAACTCCCAAGCGGGCGCCCATACGCAGTATTTT
TRBJ2-7 TRBV6-1 - - CASSDPHGSSYEQYF TGTGCCAGCAGTGATCCCCACGGGAGCTCCTACGAGCAGTACTTC
TRBJ2-1 TRBV7-9 few TRBD2 CASSFGLAGGYNEQFF TGTGCCAGCAGCTTTGGACTAGCGGGGGGGTACAATGAGCAGTTCTTC
TRBJ2-5 TRBV29-1 - TRBD1 CSVWTGGQETQYF TGCAGCGTTTGGACAGGGGGGCAAGAGACCCAGTACTTC
TRBJ2-1 TRBV18 few - CASSPSNREMDEQFF TGTGCCAGCTCACCTTCTAACAGGGAAATGGATGAGCAGTTCTTC